The present TCR beta chain was sequenced within a study of cytomegalovirus exposure and HLA in healthy donors. The primer mix had 60 Vbeta and 13 Jbeta primers. TCRdb's copy holds only in-frame clones and misses some; the assay was immunoSEQ multiplex PCR. The repertoire holds about 140,000 clones, 65% to 85% seen once, with approximately 1% in the top ten. Study-level results: Compared with the approximately 680-donor mean, an Asian-associated ancestry cluster reportedly had fewer N-insertions, according to a later analysis. A few CMV-associated chains were confirmed in vitro to be specific for CMV antigens. Later analysis indicated greater clonal expansion among HLA-associated TCR beta chains than among equally common other chains.

Regarding this clone: Its antigen is undetermined.

This TCR was recovered from a man aged 18 to 29 in good health and CMV-seronegative. What was sequenced was PBMCs.

In DNA form, the CDR3 reads TGTGCCAGCAGCCGGGGGGGGCTAGTTGGTGAGACCCAGTACTTC. It specifies CASSRGGLVGETQYF. This sequence joins TRBV7-3 and TRBJ2-5; 8 bases match TRBD2. Germline trimming cut 5 bases from V and 5 bases from J; bases unmatched to any gene: 10. CDR3 length equals 15 residues. CDR1 and CDR2 (germline): SGHTA, FQGTGA.